Listed here are 27 T cell receptor beta chains from one sample, sequenced in a study of shared clonotypes between healthy human individuals. CD45RO-negative, CCR7-selected cells formed the naive CD8 fraction, which excluded terminally differentiated effector memory CD45RA+ cells. Sequenced by immunoSEQ multiplex PCR; TCRdb stores in-frame clones only, minus some. The sample holds some 1,900,000 clones; roughly 94% are singletons and the top ten take 0.9% to 1.5%. Sequencing used naive CD8+ T cells sorted from blood. The receptors come from a young man in good health.

The J gene is TRBJ1-6, the V gene TRBV5-5; no reliable D call. V gave up 3 bases and J gave up 0 bases, with 10 bases separating them. The germline V gene has CDR1 SGHKS and CDR2 YYEKEE (reference sequence). The CDR3 has 16 amino acids. This chain's CDR3 is CASSSVRSSYNSPLHF. The CDR3 bases are TGTGCCAGCAGCTCCGTTAGGAGCTCCTATAATTCACCCCTCCACTTT.

This clone was counted once. This sequence joins TRBV28 and TRBJ2-7; possibly TRBD2 for D (6 bases). CDR1 is MDHEN and CDR2 is SYDVKM in the germline V gene. V was cut by 5 bases and J by 1 base, with 15 bases left in between. The CDR3 spans 15 residues. CDR3 sequence reads: CASSIPKEGSYEQYF. DNA for the CDR3: TGTGCCAGCAGTATTCCGAAGGAGGGGTCCTACGAGCAGTACTTC. Full variable domain (missing parts from reference TRBV28 and TRBJ2-7): DVKVTQSSRYLVKRTGEKVFLECVQDMDHENMFWYRQDPGLGLRLIYFSYDVKMKEKGDIPEGYSVSREKKERFSLILESASTNQTSMYLCASSIPKEGSYEQYFGPGTRLTVT.

The chain combines TRBV4-1 with TRBJ2-7; D gene uncertain. CDR1 and CDR2 (germline): MGHRA, YSYEKL. Trimming stripped 2 bases from V and 2 bases from J, with 10 bases between. The CDR3 spans 14 residues. The CDR3 DNA reads as TGCGCCAGCAGCCAACGGACGGAGACCTACGAGCAGTACTTC. Translated, it gives CASSQRTETYEQYF.

V is TRBV5-4 and J is TRBJ2-2; 11 bases match TRBD1. The J segment lost 3 bases and the V segment lost 2 bases, leaving 6 bases of the junction unmatched. Germline V CDR1 and CDR2: SGHNT, YYREEE (reference sequence). The CDR3 runs to 17 residues. CDR3 sequence reads: CASSFRTGGRDTGELFF. For the CDR3, the DNA is TGTGCCAGCAGCTTTAGGACAGGGGGCAGGGACACCGGGGAGCTGTTTTTT. The full variable domain, with the rest looked up from reference TRBV5-4 and TRBJ2-2, is ETGVTQSPTHLIKTRGQQVTLRCSSQSGHNTVSWYQQALGQGPQFIFQYYREEENGRGNFPPRFSGLQFPNYSSELNVNALELDDSALYLCASSFRTGGRDTGELFFGEGSRLTVL.

The gene calls are TRBV6-5 and TRBJ2-3; the match to TRBD2 covers 8 bases. CDR3 length equals 15 residues. Germline trimming cut 6 bases from V and 6 bases from J; bases unmatched to any gene: 11. Germline values: CDR1 MNHEY, CDR2 SVGAGI. This CDR3 reads CASSQLRGGGDTQYF. CDR3 in DNA: TGTGCCAGCAGCCAGTTACGGGGGGGAGGGGATACGCAGTATTTT.

V is TRBV5-6 and J is TRBJ2-1; D is unclear. CDR3 length: 12 amino acids. Germline V gene data show CDR1 as SGHDT and CDR2 as YYEEEE. The V end was cut by 5 bases, the J end by 4 bases, with 7 bases between. Here the CDR3 reads CASRSGYNEQFF. The CDR3 DNA reads TGTGCCAGCAGGTCCGGTTACAATGAGCAGTTCTTC. Combining the CDR3 with reference TRBV5-6 and TRBJ2-1 gives the whole variable domain DAGVTQSPTHLIKTRGQQVTLRCSPKSGHDTVSWYQQALGQGPQFIFQYYEEEERQRGNFPDRFSGHQFPNYSSELNVNALLLGDSALYLCASRSGYNEQFFGPGTRLTVL.

The rearrangement joins TRBV10-3 to TRBJ2-1; 8 nucleotides match TRBD1. This CDR3 spans 14 amino acids. Germline lookup yields CDR1 ENHRY and CDR2 SYGVKD. The V gene end was trimmed by 3 bases and the J gene end by 8 bases; junction bases not matched to a gene: 6. CDR3 DNA sequence: TGTGCCATCAGTGACCTAGGACAGGGCGATGAGCAGTTCTTC. The encoded protein is CAISDLGQGDEQFF.

The rearrangement joins TRBV5-8 to TRBJ2-1; maybe TRBD2 (5 bases). V gave up 4 bases and J gave up 6 bases, with 8 bases separating them. Germline V gene lookup returns CDR1 SGHTS and CDR2 YDEGEE. The CDR3 covers 12 residues. The CDR3 region has the DNA TGTGCCAGCAGCCTTGCGGGCAATGAGCAGTTCTTC. Its translation: CASSLAGNEQFF.

The rearrangement links TRBV9 to TRBJ2-7, with no clear D. This CDR3 is built from 13 residues. The germline V gene has CDR1 SGDLS and CDR2 YYNGEE. The V end was cut by 0 bases, the J end by 6 bases, with 10 bases between. In DNA, the CDR3 is TGTGCCAGCAGCGTAGGCAGCATGTCCGAGCAGTACTTC. Encoded protein: CASSVGSMSEQYF.

The chain uses TRBV4-1 and TRBJ1-5, with TRBD1 as a possible D gene (5 bases). CDR1 is MGHRA and CDR2 is YSYEKL in the germline V gene. The CDR3 has 16 residues. V lost 3 bases and J 4 bases, leaving 16 bases between the germline ends. The CDR3 loop is CASSHRAGLQNQPQHF. In DNA form, the CDR3 reads TGCGCCAGCAGCCATCGCGCGGGACTGCAAAATCAGCCCCAGCATTTT.

The chain is built from TRBV6-1 and TRBJ2-7; D possibly matches TRBD1 or TRBD2 (5 bases each). Per germline, CDR1 MNHNS and CDR2 SASEGT. The length of the CDR3 is 15 residues. V lost 5 bases to trimming and J lost 0 bases, with 14 bases between them. The CDR3 DNA is TGTGCCAGCAGTCTCCGGGACGTCCTCTCCTACGAGCAGTACTTC. It specifies CASSLRDVLSYEQYF.

About this clone itself: Other DNA sequences of this sample code for an identical CDR3. CDR3 loop: CASRGGYNEQFF. CDR3 sequence (DNA): TGCGCCAGCAGAGGGGGATACAATGAGCAGTTCTTC. J is TRBJ2-1 and V is TRBV10-2; possible D gene TRBD1, 6 bases. From germline, CDR1 is WSHSY and CDR2 SAAADI. Trimming cost V 6 bases and J 4 bases, with 7 bases left between them. The CDR3 runs to 12 residues.

In this sample, this clone turned up once. The chain couples TRBV13 to TRBJ1-2; TRBD1 aligns across 7 bases. The junction had 10 bases not matched to a gene; V was cut back by 2 bases and J by 4 bases. CDR1 and CDR2 from the germline V gene are PRHDT and FYEKMQ (reference sequence). The CDR3 runs to 16 residues. The CDR3 coding sequence is TGTGCCAGCAGCTTATTCAGTGGAGACAGGGTCTATGGCTACACCTTC. This codes for CASSLFSGDRVYGYTF. The variable domain in full, completed from reference TRBV13 and TRBJ1-2, reads AAGVIQSPRHLIKEKRETATLKCYPIPRHDTVYWYQQGPGQDPQFLISFYEKMQSDKGSIPDRFSAQQFSDYHSELNMSSLELGDSALYFCASSLFSGDRVYGYTFGSGTRLTVV.

This clone showed up just once. The J gene is TRBJ2-3, the V gene TRBV30, with D perhaps matching TRBD1 (6 bases). This CDR3 region has 12 residues. Trimming removed 8 bases from V and 6 bases from J, with 15 bases in between. Germline V lookup: CDR1 GTSNPN, CDR2 SVGIG (reference sequence). CDR3 amino acids: CAGTGSQDTQYF. DNA of the CDR3: TGTGCCGGCACAGGGAGCCAGGATACGCAGTATTTT.

A remark on this clone: This specimen includes other DNA sequences encoding the same CDR3. The rearrangement joins TRBV27 to TRBJ2-7; D might be TRBD1 (5 bases). Germline V CDR1 and CDR2: MNHEY, SMNVEV (reference sequence). The V and J ends lost 1 base and 3 bases respectively, with 7 bases between them. The CDR3 covers 13 residues. The DNA of the CDR3 is TGTGCCAGCAGTTTATGGGGCGGCTACGAGCAGTACTTC. Translated: CASSLWGGYEQYF.

This clone was recorded only once. V and J are TRBV14 and TRBJ2-7; weak D call: TRBD2 (6 bases). V was pared by 4 bases and J by 3 bases, with 10 bases between. Germline assignment: CDR1 SGHDN and CDR2 FVKESK. The CDR3 covers 13 residues. The CDR3 nucleotides are TGTGCCAGCAGCCGCATGGGAGGCTACGAGCAGTACTTC. Translated, it gives CASSRMGGYEQYF.

This chain uses TRBV28 with TRBJ2-3; D is ambiguous. CDR1 and CDR2 from the germline V gene are MDHEN and SYDVKM. Trimming removed 3 bases from V and 0 bases from J, with 7 bases in between. The CDR3 consists of 14 residues. The CDR3 reads CASSFDSSTDTQYF. CDR3 nucleotides: TGTGCCAGCAGTTTTGACTCTAGCACAGATACGCAGTATTTT.

The CDR3 bases are TGTGCCAGCAGTGGGTTATTAGGCATGAACACTGAAGCTTTCTTT. It yields the protein CASSGLLGMNTEAFF. The V gene is TRBV7-6, the J gene TRBJ1-1; D is unclear. The CDR3 is 15 residues long. Deletions cut 6 bases from V and 0 bases from J, with 14 bases between. Germline V gene lookup returns CDR1 SGHVS and CDR2 FNYEAQ.

The rearrangement joins TRBV6-5 to TRBJ1-5; D remains unclear. V lost 0 bases, J lost 7 bases, and 7 bases lay in between. Germline lookup yields CDR1 MNHEY and CDR2 SVGAGI. CDR3 size: 13 residues. The CDR3 here is CASSYSRSQPQHF. The CDR3 DNA is TGTGCCAGCAGTTACTCGAGATCGCAGCCCCAGCATTTT.

The chain is built from TRBV10-2 and TRBJ1-1; D gene uncertain. Trimming took 10 bases from V and 0 from J, leaving 9 bases between them. CDR1 is WSHSY, CDR2 SAAADI, per germline. CDR3 length: 12 amino acids. CDR3 in amino acids: CATRRLNTEAFF. In nucleotides, the CDR3 is TGCGCCACCCGAAGGTTGAACACTGAAGCTTTCTTT.

The CDR3 region is CASSLSNRGGQYF. The CDR3 region has the DNA TGTGCCAGCAGTTTATCGAACAGGGGTGGGCAGTACTTC. V gene TRBV27 combines with J gene TRBJ2-7; 7 positions match TRBD1. Germline trimming cut 0 bases from V and 9 bases from J; bases unmatched to any gene: 5. The CDR3 is 13 amino acids. In germline, CDR1 is MNHEY, CDR2 SMNVEV (reference sequence).

The J gene is TRBJ2-3, the V gene TRBV9; 13 nucleotides align to TRBD2. The V segment lost 3 bases and the J segment 3 bases; nucleotides outside the gene matches: 10. This CDR3 comprises 18 residues. CDR1 and CDR2 (germline): SGDLS, YYNGEE. The CDR3 is CASSDTSGLAGVTDTQYF. CDR3 nucleotide sequence: TGTGCCAGCAGCGATACTAGCGGACTAGCGGGAGTTACAGATACGCAGTATTTT.

J is TRBJ1-1 and V is TRBV2; D unclear. Per germline, CDR1 SNHLY and CDR2 FYNNEI. This CDR3 comprises 13 residues. The V and J ends lost 8 bases and 0 bases respectively, with 10 bases between them. The CDR3 sequence is CASSSYMNTEAFF. CDR3 nucleotides: TGTGCCAGCTCTAGTTACATGAACACTGAAGCTTTCTTT.

Only one count was recorded for this clone. The genes are TRBV19 and TRBJ2-3; D not resolved. The CDR3 sequence is 14 residues long. Germline V CDR1 and CDR2: LNHDA, SQIVND (reference sequence). V lost 0 bases, J lost 2 bases, and 6 bases lay in between. Here the CDR3 reads CASSIDFVTDTQYF. In DNA, the CDR3 is TGTGCCAGTAGTATAGATTTTGTCACAGATACGCAGTATTTT.

The rearrangement links TRBV7-9 to TRBJ2-1; the D is unclear. Between the trimmed V and J ends, which lost 5 bases and 8 bases, there was a span of 22 bases. Germline V CDR1 and CDR2: SEHNR, FQNEAQ (reference sequence). This CDR3 comprises 16 residues. This CDR3 is CASSTPQATSSDEQFF. The CDR3 DNA reads TGTGCCAGCAGCACCCCTCAGGCTACATCCTCGGATGAGCAGTTCTTC.

The rearrangement links TRBV9 to TRBJ2-5, with TRBD2 as a possible D gene (5 bases). CDR3 size: 13 residues. Trimming left V 4 bases short and J 5 bases short, with 12 bases between. Germline assignment: CDR1 SGDLS and CDR2 YYNGEE. The CDR3 loop reads CASSLSREETQYF. In nucleotides, the CDR3 is TGTGCCAGCAGCCTTTCTAGGGAGGAGACCCAGTACTTC.

The chain has TRBV5-6 and TRBJ2-3; TRBD2 might be the D (5 bases). The CDR3 has 17 amino acids. Trimming removed 0 bases from V and 2 bases from J, with 16 bases in between. Germline V lookup: CDR1 SGHDT, CDR2 YYEEEE. DNA for the CDR3: TGTGCCAGCAGCTTGGGTCATTCGGGGAGAGCCACAGATACGCAGTATTTT. Protein: CASSLGHSGRATDTQYF.